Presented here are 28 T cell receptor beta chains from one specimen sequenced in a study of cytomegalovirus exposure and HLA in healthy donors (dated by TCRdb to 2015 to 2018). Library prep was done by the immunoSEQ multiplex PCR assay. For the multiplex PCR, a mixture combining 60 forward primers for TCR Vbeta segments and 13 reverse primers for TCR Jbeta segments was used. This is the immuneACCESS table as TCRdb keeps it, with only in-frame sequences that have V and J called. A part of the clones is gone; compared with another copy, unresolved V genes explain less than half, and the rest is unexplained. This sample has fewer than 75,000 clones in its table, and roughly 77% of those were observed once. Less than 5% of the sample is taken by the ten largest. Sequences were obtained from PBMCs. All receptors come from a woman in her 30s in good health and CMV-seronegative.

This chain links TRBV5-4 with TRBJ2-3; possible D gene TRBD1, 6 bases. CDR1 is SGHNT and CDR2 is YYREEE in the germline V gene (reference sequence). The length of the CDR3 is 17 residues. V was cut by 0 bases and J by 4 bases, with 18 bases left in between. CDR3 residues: CASSLAPGESGPDTQYF. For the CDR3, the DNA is TGTGCCAGCAGCTTGGCCCCAGGGGAGTCAGGACCAGATACGCAGTATTTT. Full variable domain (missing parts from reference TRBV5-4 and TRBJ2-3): ETGVTQSPTHLIKTRGQQVTLRCSSQSGHNTVSWYQQALGQGPQFIFQYYREEENGRGNFPPRFSGLQFPNYSSELNVNALELDDSALYLCASSLAPGESGPDTQYFGPGTRLTVL.

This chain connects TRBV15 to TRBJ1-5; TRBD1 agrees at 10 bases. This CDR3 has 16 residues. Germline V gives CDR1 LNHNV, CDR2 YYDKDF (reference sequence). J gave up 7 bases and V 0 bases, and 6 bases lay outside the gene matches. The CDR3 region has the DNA TGTGCCACCAGCAGAGAGACAGGGGGCGCAGGCCAGCCCCAGCATTTT. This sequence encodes CATSRETGGAGQPQHF.

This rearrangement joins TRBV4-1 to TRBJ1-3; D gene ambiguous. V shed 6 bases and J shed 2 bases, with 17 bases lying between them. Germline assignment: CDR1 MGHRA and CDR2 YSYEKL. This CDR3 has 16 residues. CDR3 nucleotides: TGCGCCAGCAGTCCTCTAAACCGGGGAGCTGGAAACACCATATATTTT. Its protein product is CASSPLNRGAGNTIYF.

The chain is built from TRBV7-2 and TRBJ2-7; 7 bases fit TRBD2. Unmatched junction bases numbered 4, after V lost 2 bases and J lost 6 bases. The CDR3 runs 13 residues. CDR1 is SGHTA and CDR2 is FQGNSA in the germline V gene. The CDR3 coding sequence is TGTGCCAGCAGCTTACGCGGGAGCCGCGAGCAGTACTTC. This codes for CASSLRGSREQYF. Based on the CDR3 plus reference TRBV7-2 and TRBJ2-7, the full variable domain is GAGVSQSPSNKVTEKGKDVELRCDPISGHTALYWYRQSLGQGLEFLIYFQGNSAPDKSGLPSDRFSAERTGGSVSTLTIQRTQQEDSAVYLCASSLRGSREQYFGPGTRLTVT.

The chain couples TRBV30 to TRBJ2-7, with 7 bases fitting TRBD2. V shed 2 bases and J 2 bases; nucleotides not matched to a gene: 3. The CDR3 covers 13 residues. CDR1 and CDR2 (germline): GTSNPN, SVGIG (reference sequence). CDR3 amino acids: CAWSLGGAYEQYF. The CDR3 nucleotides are TGTGCCTGGAGTCTGGGGGGGGCCTACGAGCAGTACTTC.

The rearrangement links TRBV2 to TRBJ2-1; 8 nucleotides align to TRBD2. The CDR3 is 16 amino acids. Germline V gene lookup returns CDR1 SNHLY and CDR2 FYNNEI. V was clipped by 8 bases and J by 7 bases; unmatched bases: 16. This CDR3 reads CASRPGRGLGINEQFF. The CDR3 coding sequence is TGTGCCAGCCGACCCGGGAGGGGCCTCGGGATAAATGAGCAGTTCTTC. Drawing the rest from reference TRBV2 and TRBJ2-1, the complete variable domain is EPEVTQTPSHQVTQMGQEVILRCVPISNHLYFYWYRQILGQKVEFLVSFYNNEISEKSEIFDDQFSVERPDGSNFTLKIRSTKLEDSAMYFCASRPGRGLGINEQFFGPGTRLTVL.

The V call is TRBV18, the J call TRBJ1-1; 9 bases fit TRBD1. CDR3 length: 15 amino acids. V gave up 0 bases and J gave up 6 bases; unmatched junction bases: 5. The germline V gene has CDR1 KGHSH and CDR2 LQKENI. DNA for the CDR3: TGTGCCAGCTCACCACCGAACAGGGGGCACGCTGAAGCTTTCTTT. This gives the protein CASSPPNRGHAEAFF.

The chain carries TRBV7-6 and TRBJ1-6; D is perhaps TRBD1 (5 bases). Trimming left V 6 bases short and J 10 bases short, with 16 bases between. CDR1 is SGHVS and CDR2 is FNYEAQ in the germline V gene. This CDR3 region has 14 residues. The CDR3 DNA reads TGTGCCAGCAGGGTGACAGTGGCGGGATCACCCCTCCACTTT. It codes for CASRVTVAGSPLHF.

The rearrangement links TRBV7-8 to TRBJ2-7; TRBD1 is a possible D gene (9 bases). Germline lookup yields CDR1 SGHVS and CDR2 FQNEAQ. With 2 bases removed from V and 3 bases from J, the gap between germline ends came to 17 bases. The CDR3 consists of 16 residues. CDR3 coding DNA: TGTGCCAGCAGCTTAACGGGAGGGACAGGGATCTACGAGCAGTACTTC. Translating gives CASSLTGGTGIYEQYF.

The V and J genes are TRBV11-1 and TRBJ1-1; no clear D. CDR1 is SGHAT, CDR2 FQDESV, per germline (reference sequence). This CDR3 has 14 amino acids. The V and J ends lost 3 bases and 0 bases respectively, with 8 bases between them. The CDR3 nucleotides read TGTGCCAGCAGCTTGGAGGCGATGAACACTGAAGCTTTCTTT. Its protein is CASSLEAMNTEAFF.

The CDR3 loop is CASSAGTGLNEQFF. CDR3 in DNA: TGCGCCAGCAGCGCCGGGACAGGGTTGAATGAGCAGTTCTTC. The J gene is TRBJ2-1, the V gene TRBV5-1, with 9 nucleotides matching TRBD1. After removal of 4 bases from V and 7 bases from J, the junction contained 6 bases not matched to a gene. This CDR3 region has 14 residues. Germline V gene data show CDR1 as SGHRS and CDR2 as YFSETQ.

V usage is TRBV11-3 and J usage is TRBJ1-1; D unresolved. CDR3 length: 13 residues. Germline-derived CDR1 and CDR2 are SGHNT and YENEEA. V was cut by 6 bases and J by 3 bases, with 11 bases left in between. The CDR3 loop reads CASSTRRDTEAFF. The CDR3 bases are TGTGCCAGCAGTACTCGACGGGACACTGAAGCTTTCTTT.

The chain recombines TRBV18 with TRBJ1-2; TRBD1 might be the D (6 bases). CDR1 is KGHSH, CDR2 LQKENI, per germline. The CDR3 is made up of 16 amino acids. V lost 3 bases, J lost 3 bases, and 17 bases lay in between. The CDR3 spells CASSPAGVRVDYGYTF. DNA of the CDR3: TGTGCCAGCTCACCTGCAGGGGTAAGAGTGGACTATGGCTACACCTTC.

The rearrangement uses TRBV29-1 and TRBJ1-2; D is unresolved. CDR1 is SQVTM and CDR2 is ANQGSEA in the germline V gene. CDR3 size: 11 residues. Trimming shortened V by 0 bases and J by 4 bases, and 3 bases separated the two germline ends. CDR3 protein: CSVEDRYGYTF. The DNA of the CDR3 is TGCAGCGTTGAAGACCGCTATGGCTACACCTTC.

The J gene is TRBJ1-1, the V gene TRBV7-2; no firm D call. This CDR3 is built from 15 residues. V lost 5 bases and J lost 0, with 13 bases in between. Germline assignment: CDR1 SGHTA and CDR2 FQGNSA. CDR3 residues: CASSVRLSMNTEAFF. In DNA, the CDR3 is TGTGCCAGCAGCGTGCGGCTTTCCATGAACACTGAAGCTTTCTTT.

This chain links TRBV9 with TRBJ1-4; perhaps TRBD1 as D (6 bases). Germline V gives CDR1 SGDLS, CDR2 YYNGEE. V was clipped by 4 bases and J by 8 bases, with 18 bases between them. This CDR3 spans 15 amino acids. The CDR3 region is CASSNGGGAREKLFF. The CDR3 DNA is TGTGCCAGCAGCAACGGAGGGGGGGCGAGAGAAAAACTGTTTTTT.

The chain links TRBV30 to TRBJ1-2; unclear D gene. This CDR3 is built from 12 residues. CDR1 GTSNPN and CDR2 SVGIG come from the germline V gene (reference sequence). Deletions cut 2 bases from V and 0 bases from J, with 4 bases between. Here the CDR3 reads CAWSSTNYGYTF. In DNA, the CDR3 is TGTGCCTGGAGTTCAACTAACTATGGCTACACCTTC.

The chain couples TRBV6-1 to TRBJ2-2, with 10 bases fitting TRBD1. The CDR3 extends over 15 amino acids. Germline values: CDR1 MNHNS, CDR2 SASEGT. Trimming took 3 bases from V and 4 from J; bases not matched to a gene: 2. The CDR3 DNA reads TGTGCCAGCAGTGACGGGACAGGGGCCACCGGGGAGCTGTTTTTT. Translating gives CASSDGTGATGELFF.

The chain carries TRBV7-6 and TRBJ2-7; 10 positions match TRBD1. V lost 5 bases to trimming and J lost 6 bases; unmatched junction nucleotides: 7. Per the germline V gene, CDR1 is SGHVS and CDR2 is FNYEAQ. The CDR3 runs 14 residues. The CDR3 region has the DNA TGTGCCAGCAGCCGGGGACAGGGGATCGCCGAGCAGTACTTC. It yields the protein CASSRGQGIAEQYF.

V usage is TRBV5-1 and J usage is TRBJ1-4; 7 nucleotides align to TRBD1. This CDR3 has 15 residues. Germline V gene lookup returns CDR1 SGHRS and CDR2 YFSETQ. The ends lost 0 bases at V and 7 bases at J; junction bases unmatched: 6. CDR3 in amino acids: CASSLAGGGGEKLFF. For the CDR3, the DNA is TGCGCCAGCAGCTTGGCCGGAGGGGGCGGTGAAAAACTGTTTTTT.

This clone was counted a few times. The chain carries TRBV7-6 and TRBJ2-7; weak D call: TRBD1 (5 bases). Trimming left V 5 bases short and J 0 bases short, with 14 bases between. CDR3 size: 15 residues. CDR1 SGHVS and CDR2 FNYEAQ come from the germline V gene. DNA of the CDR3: TGTGCCAGCAGCCCGACAGACCTTTCCTCCTACGAGCAGTACTTC. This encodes CASSPTDLSSYEQYF.

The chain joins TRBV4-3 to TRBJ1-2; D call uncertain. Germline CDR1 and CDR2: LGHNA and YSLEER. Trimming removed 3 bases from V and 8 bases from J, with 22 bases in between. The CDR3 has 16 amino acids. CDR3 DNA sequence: TGCGCCAGCAGCCAGGGGAATCCTATCTTGGCGGGCGGCTACACCTTC. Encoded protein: CASSQGNPILAGGYTF.

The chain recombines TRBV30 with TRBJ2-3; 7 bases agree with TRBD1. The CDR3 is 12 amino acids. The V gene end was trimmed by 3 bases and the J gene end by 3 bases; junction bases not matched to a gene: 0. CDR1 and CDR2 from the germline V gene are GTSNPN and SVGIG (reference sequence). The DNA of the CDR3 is TGTGCCTGGAGCAGGGGGACAGATACGCAGTATTTT. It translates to CAWSRGTDTQYF.

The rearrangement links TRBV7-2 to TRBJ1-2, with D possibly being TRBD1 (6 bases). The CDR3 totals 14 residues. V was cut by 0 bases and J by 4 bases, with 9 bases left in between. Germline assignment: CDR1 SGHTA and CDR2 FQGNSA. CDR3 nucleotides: TGTGCCAGCAGCTTAGCCGGGACAATCTATGGCTACACCTTC. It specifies CASSLAGTIYGYTF. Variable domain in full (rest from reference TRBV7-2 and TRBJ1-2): GAGVSQSPSNKVTEKGKDVELRCDPISGHTALYWYRQSLGQGLEFLIYFQGNSAPDKSGLPSDRFSAERTGGSVSTLTIQRTQQEDSAVYLCASSLAGTIYGYTFGSGTRLTVV.

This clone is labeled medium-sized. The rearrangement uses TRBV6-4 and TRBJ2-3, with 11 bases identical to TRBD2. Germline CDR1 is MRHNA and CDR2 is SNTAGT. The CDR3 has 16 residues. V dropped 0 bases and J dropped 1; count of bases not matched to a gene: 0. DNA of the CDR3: TGTGCCAGCAGTGACTCGACTAGCGGGGGCACAGATACGCAGTATTTT. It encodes CASSDSTSGGTDTQYF.

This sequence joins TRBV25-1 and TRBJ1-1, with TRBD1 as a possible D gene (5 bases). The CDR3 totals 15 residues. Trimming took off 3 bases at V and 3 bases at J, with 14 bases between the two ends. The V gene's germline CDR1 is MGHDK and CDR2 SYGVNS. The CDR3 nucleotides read TGTGCCAGCAGTGATCCCTCAGGGTTAGACACTGAAGCTTTCTTT. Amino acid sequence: CASSDPSGLDTEAFF. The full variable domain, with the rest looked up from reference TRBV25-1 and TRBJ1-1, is EADIYQTPRYLVIGTGKKITLECSQTMGHDKMYWYQQDPGMELHLIHYSYGVNSTEKGDLSSESTVSRIRTEHFPLTLESARPSHTSQYLCASSDPSGLDTEAFFGQGTRLTVV.

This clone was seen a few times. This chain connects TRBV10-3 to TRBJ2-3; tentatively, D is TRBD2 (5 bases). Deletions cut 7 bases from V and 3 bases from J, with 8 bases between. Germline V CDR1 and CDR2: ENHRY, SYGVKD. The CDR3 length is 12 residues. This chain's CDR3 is CAINSGTDTQYF. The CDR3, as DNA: TGTGCCATCAACTCGGGGACAGATACGCAGTATTTT.

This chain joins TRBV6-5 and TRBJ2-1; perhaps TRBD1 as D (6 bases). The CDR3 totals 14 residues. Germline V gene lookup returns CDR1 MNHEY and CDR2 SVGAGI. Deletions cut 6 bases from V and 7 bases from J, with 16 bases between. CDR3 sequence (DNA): TGTGCCAGCAGCCGCCCTGGGGGCGCTAATGAGCAGTTCTTC. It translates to CASSRPGGANEQFF.